The 8 T cell receptor beta chains below were found in one sample sequenced in a study of blood T cell repertoires in COVID-19. Here immunoSEQ multiplex PCR was the method, and the copy in TCRdb shows in-frame clones only, minus some. Of 250,000 to 300,000 clones listed, less than 90% are singletons. Source material: peripheral blood. The receptors derive from a woman aged 25 to 39 with COVID-19, enrolled during active disease.

V gene TRBV5-1 combines with J gene TRBJ1-3, with a possible D match to TRBD1 (5 bases). CDR1 is SGHRS and CDR2 is YFSETQ in the germline V gene. The CDR3 is made up of 17 amino acids. The V gene lost 4 bases and the J gene lost 1 base, with 18 bases spanning the gap. CDR3 nucleotides: TGCGCCAGCAGCCTGGGATTCGGTGACAGATCTGGAAACACCATATATTTT. Protein: CASSLGFGDRSGNTIYF.

This clone was observed a handful of times. This CDR3 reads CASSLDLGPAYEQYF. CDR3 DNA: TGTGCCAGCAGCTTAGATCTGGGCCCAGCCTACGAGCAGTACTTC. J is TRBJ2-7 and V is TRBV11-2; D is undetermined. The CDR3 is 15 amino acids. Trimming removed 0 bases from V and 2 bases from J, with 11 bases in between. The germline gives CDR1 SGHAT, CDR2 FQNNGV.

The chain recombines TRBV28 with TRBJ2-3; D gene unclear. CDR1 is MDHEN and CDR2 is SYDVKM in the germline V gene. V shed 3 bases and J shed 5 bases, with 12 bases lying between them. This CDR3 contains 14 residues. DNA of the CDR3: TGTGCCAGCAGTTTTTCCGGGTGGAGAGATACGCAGTATTTT. As protein: CASSFSGWRDTQYF.

The V gene is TRBV2, the J gene TRBJ2-1; maybe TRBD2 (5 bases). CDR3 size: 13 residues. V dropped 5 bases and J dropped 5 bases, with 10 bases sitting between them. Germline V CDR1 and CDR2: SNHLY, FYNNEI. The CDR3 sequence is CASSIAMDNEQFF. The CDR3 DNA is TGTGCCAGCAGTATAGCGATGGACAATGAGCAGTTCTTC.

The CDR3, as DNA: TGTGCCACCAGTGGTCGGGGGGCCAACTACGAGCAGTACTTC. Translated: CATSGRGANYEQYF. The chain couples TRBV24-1 to TRBJ2-7; a possible D gene is TRBD2 (7 bases). The CDR3 contains 14 residues. Germline CDR1 is KGHDR and CDR2 is SFDVKD. V was cut by 5 bases and J by 3 bases, with 13 bases left in between.

The V gene is TRBV7-6, the J gene TRBJ1-4; D gene ambiguous. CDR1 SGHVS and CDR2 FNYEAQ come from the germline V gene. The V and J ends lost 5 bases and 4 bases respectively, with 14 bases between them. This CDR3 has 15 residues. CDR3 amino acids: CASSLRSGFNEKLFF. In DNA, the CDR3 is TGTGCCAGCAGCCTCAGAAGCGGATTTAATGAAAAACTGTTTTTT.

CDR3 nucleotide sequence: TGCGCCAGCAGCCACCTAGGGCCGGGGGAGCAGTTCTTC. Translation gives CASSHLGPGEQFF. The genes are TRBV4-1 and TRBJ2-1; D might be TRBD2 (5 bases). The CDR3 totals 13 residues. Germline V lookup: CDR1 MGHRA, CDR2 YSYEKL. The V end was cut by 3 bases, the J end by 10 bases, with 13 bases between.

The chain recombines TRBV10-1 with TRBJ1-1; 7 bases match TRBD1. Trimming at V came to 2 bases and at J to 0 bases, leaving 9 bases not matched to a gene. The CDR3 totals 17 residues. The germline CDR1 and CDR2 sequences are WNHNN and SYGVQD (reference sequence). The CDR3 here is CASSEAPGQRMNTEAFF. The CDR3 DNA reads as TGCGCCAGCAGTGAGGCCCCGGGACAGAGAATGAACACTGAAGCTTTCTTT.